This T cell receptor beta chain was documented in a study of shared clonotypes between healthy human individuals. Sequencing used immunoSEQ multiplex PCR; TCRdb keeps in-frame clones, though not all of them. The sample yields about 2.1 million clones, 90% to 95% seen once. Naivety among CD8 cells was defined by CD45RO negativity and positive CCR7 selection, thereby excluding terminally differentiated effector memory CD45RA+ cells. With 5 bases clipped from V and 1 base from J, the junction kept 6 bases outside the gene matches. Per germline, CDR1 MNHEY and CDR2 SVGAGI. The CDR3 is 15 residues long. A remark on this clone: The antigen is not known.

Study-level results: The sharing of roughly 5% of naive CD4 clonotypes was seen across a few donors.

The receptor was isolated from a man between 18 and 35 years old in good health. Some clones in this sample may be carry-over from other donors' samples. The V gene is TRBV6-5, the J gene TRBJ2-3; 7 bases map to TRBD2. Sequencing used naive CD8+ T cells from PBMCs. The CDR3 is CASSSIAGRTDTQYF. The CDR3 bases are TGTGCCAGCAGTAGTATAGCGGGCCGCACAGATACGCAGTATTTT.